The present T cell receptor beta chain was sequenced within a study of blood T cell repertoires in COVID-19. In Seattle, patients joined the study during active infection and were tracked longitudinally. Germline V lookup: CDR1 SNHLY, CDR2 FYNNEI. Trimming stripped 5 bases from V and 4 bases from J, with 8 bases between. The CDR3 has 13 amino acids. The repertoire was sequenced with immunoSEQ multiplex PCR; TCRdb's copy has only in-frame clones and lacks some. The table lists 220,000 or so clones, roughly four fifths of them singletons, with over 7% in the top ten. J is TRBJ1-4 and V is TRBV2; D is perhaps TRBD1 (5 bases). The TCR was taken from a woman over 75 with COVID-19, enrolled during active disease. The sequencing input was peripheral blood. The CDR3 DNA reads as TGTGCCAGCAGTCGGGGGATTAATGAAAAACTGTTTTTT. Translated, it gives CASSRGINEKLFF.